The rows below give T cell receptor beta chains drawn from one sample of a study of T-cell memory formation after mild COVID-19. TCRdb independently ran MiXCR on the 5' RACE reads; one entry per CDR3 protein. The table has under 450,000 distinct CDR3 sequences, 20% to 30% seen once; the top ten hold about an eighth. Sequenced input: PBMCs or a T cell subset sorted from them (not recorded which). These TCRs come from an adult woman who had mild COVID-19 (a few samples of this study predate the infection). Cell type and time point are not known. CDR3s include the opening cysteine and the closing phenylalanine or tryptophan. D genes are given only for firm matches. Clone size is stated in some rows and not others, as once, few, many or a class when expanded.

v_call: TRBV12-3/TRBV12-4; j_call: TRBJ1-5; d_call: TRBD1; clone_size: few; cdr3_aa: CASSLIQGPEQPQHF; cdr3_nt: TGTGCCAGCAGCCTTATACAGGGGCCTGAACAGCCCCAGCATTTT
v_call: TRBV20-1; j_call: TRBJ2-7; d_call: TRBD2; clone_size: few; cdr3_aa: CSANRGGGIYEQYF; cdr3_nt: TGCAGTGCTAACCGCGGGGGGGGTATCTACGAGCAGTACTTC
v_call: TRBV25-1; j_call: TRBJ2-1; d_call: TRBD2; clone_size: few; cdr3_aa: CASSEWGGTNNEQFF; cdr3_nt: TGTGCCAGCAGTGAATGGGGGGGGACCAACAATGAGCAGTTCTTC
v_call: TRBV7-9; j_call: TRBJ2-7; d_call: TRBD2; clone_size: few; cdr3_aa: CASSLAGGRTFYEQYF; cdr3_nt: TGTGCCAGCAGCTTAGCAGGCGGGAGGACCTTCTACGAGCAGTACTTC
v_call: TRBV7-3; j_call: TRBJ2-5; d_call: TRBD2; clone_size: .; cdr3_aa: CASSLSRGGETQYF; cdr3_nt: TGTGCCAGCAGCTTATCGCGGGGGGGAGAGACCCAGTACTTC
v_call: TRBV5-4; j_call: TRBJ2-5; d_call: .; clone_size: few; cdr3_aa: CASSFSTQETQYF; cdr3_nt: TGTGCCAGCAGCTTCTCCACGCAAGAGACCCAGTACTTC
v_call: TRBV6-1; j_call: TRBJ2-7; d_call: .; clone_size: few; cdr3_aa: CASSDSLYEQYF; cdr3_nt: TGTGCCAGCAGTGACTCGCTTTACGAGCAGTACTTC
v_call: TRBV4-2; j_call: TRBJ2-3; d_call: TRBD2; clone_size: .; cdr3_aa: CASSQDRAGARTDTQYF; cdr3_nt: TGTGCCAGCAGCCAAGACCGAGCGGGAGCTCGCACAGATACGCAGTATTTT
v_call: TRBV27; j_call: TRBJ1-1; d_call: .; clone_size: .; cdr3_aa: CASSLSRDPTNTEAFF; cdr3_nt: TGTGCCAGCAGTTTAAGCAGGGACCCAACGAACACTGAAGCTTTCTTT
v_call: TRBV3-1; j_call: TRBJ2-1; d_call: TRBD2; clone_size: few; cdr3_aa: CASSQTGTSFQFF; cdr3_nt: TGTGCCAGCAGCCAAACCGGGACTAGTTTTCAGTTCTTC
v_call: TRBV7-3; j_call: TRBJ1-2; d_call: TRBD1; clone_size: few; cdr3_aa: CASSPEGTGRYTF; cdr3_nt: TGTGCCAGCAGCCCAGAGGGGACAGGGCGTTACACCTTC
v_call: TRBV4-1; j_call: TRBJ1-1; d_call: .; clone_size: .; cdr3_aa: CASSHRVDTEAFF; cdr3_nt: TGCGCCAGCAGCCACAGGGTTGACACTGAAGCTTTCTTT
v_call: TRBV30; j_call: TRBJ2-1; d_call: TRBD2; clone_size: few; cdr3_aa: CAWSGSGGLAGLGQFF; cdr3_nt: TGTGCCTGGAGTGGGTCAGGAGGACTAGCGGGCTTGGGGCAGTTCTTC
v_call: TRBV4-2; j_call: TRBJ1-1; d_call: TRBD1; clone_size: few; cdr3_aa: CASSQGGGQMNTEAFF; cdr3_nt: TGTGCCAGCAGCCAAGGTGGGGGACAGATGAACACTGAAGCTTTCTTT
v_call: TRBV29-1; j_call: TRBJ2-2; d_call: .; clone_size: few; cdr3_aa: CSVKEGLGELFF; cdr3_nt: TGCAGCGTCAAGGAGGGGTTAGGGGAGCTGTTTTTT
v_call: TRBV30; j_call: TRBJ2-1; d_call: TRBD2; clone_size: few; cdr3_aa: CAWTDGTSLGNEQFF; cdr3_nt: TGTGCCTGGACCGACGGGACTAGTCTTGGAAATGAGCAGTTCTTC
v_call: TRBV19; j_call: TRBJ2-7; d_call: TRBD2; clone_size: .; cdr3_aa: CASSIGAGTTRWPYEQYF; cdr3_nt: TGTGCCAGTAGTATAGGCGCCGGGACTACCCGTTGGCCCTACGAGCAGTACTTC
v_call: TRBV6-6; j_call: TRBJ2-2; d_call: .; clone_size: .; cdr3_aa: CASSYPRGGGELFF; cdr3_nt: TGTGCCAGCAGTTACCCCCGAGGCGGCGGGGAGCTGTTTTTT
v_call: TRBV11-3; j_call: TRBJ2-7; d_call: .; clone_size: .; cdr3_aa: CASSPQGGVEDEQYF; cdr3_nt: TGTGCCAGCAGCCCTCAGGGGGGGGTCGAGGACGAGCAGTACTTC
v_call: TRBV4-1; j_call: TRBJ1-1; d_call: .; clone_size: few; cdr3_aa: CASSQVQGTEAFF; cdr3_nt: TGCGCCAGCAGCCAAGTGCAGGGCACTGAAGCTTTCTTT
v_call: TRBV4-3; j_call: TRBJ2-7; d_call: .; clone_size: few; cdr3_aa: CASSQDLSSYEQYF; cdr3_nt: TGCGCCAGCAGCCAAGATCTAAGCTCCTACGAGCAGTACTTC
v_call: TRBV7-2; j_call: TRBJ1-1; d_call: .; clone_size: .; cdr3_aa: CASSSAGGATEAFF; cdr3_nt: TGTGCCAGCAGCAGTGCCGGGGGAGCCACTGAAGCTTTCTTT
v_call: TRBV7-6; j_call: TRBJ2-3; d_call: .; clone_size: .; cdr3_aa: CASSLQASGTDTQYF; cdr3_nt: TGTGCCAGCAGCTTACAAGCTAGCGGCACAGATACGCAGTATTTT
v_call: TRBV5-4; j_call: TRBJ1-4; d_call: .; clone_size: few; cdr3_aa: CASSSDIQNEKLFF; cdr3_nt: TGTGCCAGCAGCTCGGACATACAGAATGAAAAACTGTTTTTT
v_call: TRBV5-1; j_call: TRBJ2-3; d_call: .; clone_size: .; cdr3_aa: CASRTAWITDTQYF; cdr3_nt: TGCGCCAGCAGAACGGCCTGGATCACAGATACGCAGTATTTT
v_call: TRBV18; j_call: TRBJ1-2; d_call: .; clone_size: .; cdr3_aa: CASSPSNGIFTWGYTF; cdr3_nt: TGTGCCAGCTCACCATCGAACGGAATCTTTACATGGGGCTACACCTTC
v_call: TRBV7-8; j_call: TRBJ2-7; d_call: .; clone_size: few; cdr3_aa: CASSPLRREYEQYF; cdr3_nt: TGTGCCAGCAGCCCCCTTCGCAGGGAATACGAGCAGTACTTC
v_call: TRBV2; j_call: TRBJ2-4; d_call: TRBD1; clone_size: .; cdr3_aa: CASGWTGGVAKNIQYF; cdr3_nt: TGTGCCAGCGGATGGACAGGGGGAGTAGCCAAAAACATTCAGTACTTC
v_call: TRBV29-1; j_call: TRBJ2-5; d_call: .; clone_size: few; cdr3_aa: CSVDSLARGTQYF; cdr3_nt: TGCAGCGTTGATTCGCTAGCGCGGGGGACCCAGTACTTC
v_call: TRBV24-1; j_call: TRBJ2-1; d_call: .; clone_size: .; cdr3_aa: CATSDPLGDEQFF; cdr3_nt: TGTGCCACCAGTGATCCCCTAGGGGATGAGCAGTTCTTC